These 5 T cell receptor beta chains came from one sample sequenced in a study of blood T cell repertoires in COVID-19. Assay: immunoSEQ multiplex PCR; the TCRdb copy retains only in-frame clones and omits some. The profile shows under 300,000 clones, about nine tenths of them singletons. Sequenced sample: peripheral blood. These receptors all come from a man aged 30-40 years who had recovered from COVID-19.

This clone occurred once. The chain has TRBV5-1 and TRBJ1-2; D is perhaps TRBD1 (5 bases). The V gene's germline CDR1 is SGHRS and CDR2 YFSETQ. This CDR3 is built from 15 residues. V was trimmed by 2 bases and J by 6 bases, leaving 17 bases between them. The CDR3 bases are TGCGCCAGCAGCTTATCTGGACATATTGCCGATGGCTACACCTTC. It translates to CASSLSGHIADGYTF.

The rearrangement uses TRBV21-1 and TRBJ2-7; the table's TRBD1 call for D was not verified on the DNA. TRBV21-1 is deemed a pseudogene. CDR3 length: 15 residues. This CDR3 reads CASSKAQGISYEQYF. The CDR3 DNA reads as TGTGCCAGCAGCAAAGCGCAGGGGATCTCCTACGAGCAGTACTTC.

CDR3 region: CASSPGTGDLMGEQYF. The CDR3 DNA is TGTGCCAGCAGCCCAGGGACAGGAGACCTTATGGGGGAGCAGTACTTC. This rearrangement joins TRBV5-5 to TRBJ2-7, with 8 bases aligning to TRBD1. CDR1 SGHKS and CDR2 YYEKEE come from the germline V gene (reference sequence). Losses at the gene ends were 4 bases for V and 7 bases for J; bases not matched to a gene: 16. This CDR3 has 16 amino acids.

The chain's CDR3 is CASSLGAVDSGNTIYF. The CDR3 DNA reads TGTGCCAGCAGCTTAGGGGCAGTCGACTCTGGAAACACCATATATTTT. V and J are TRBV7-2 and TRBJ1-3; D gene unclear. CDR3 length: 16 amino acids. CDR1 SGHTA and CDR2 FQGNSA come from the germline V gene. V gave up 1 base and J gave up 0 bases, with 10 bases separating them.

As regards this clone: Just one base apart from a much larger clone, this may be a read error. The V and J genes are TRBV7-2 and TRBJ1-2; weak D call: TRBD1 (5 bases). Trimming removed 11 bases from V and 5 bases from J, with 18 bases in between. The V gene's germline CDR1 is SGHTA and CDR2 FQGNSA. This CDR3 contains 13 residues. The CDR3, as DNA: TGTGCCGGAACTATAGGGGCGGGGTATGGCTACACCTTC. It encodes CAGTIGAGYGYTF.